The clone carrying this TCR beta chain was found a few times. This CDR3 contains 14 residues. Trimming shortened V by 4 bases and J by 2 bases, and 10 bases separated the two germline ends. The data were taken from a study of T cells after yellow fever vaccination. Study results and caveats: Boosting was followed by the reappearance of most primary-vaccination clones (under 97% CD4, about 90% CD8).

TCRdb itself ran the 5' RACE reads through MiXCR, one entry per CDR3 protein. The table lists about 85,000 distinct CDR3 sequences, about an eighth of them singletons. This sequence originates from a man younger than 35 who received the YFV17D yellow fever vaccine. The sequencing here drew on CD8+ T cells not binding an NS4B(214-222) dextramer, sorted from PBMCs, taken 21 days after the first yellow fever vaccination. The rearrangement uses TRBV12-3 or TRBV12-4 and TRBJ2-3; D remains unclear. The chain's CDR3 is CASSWYGNTDTQYF. The CDR3 DNA sequence: TGTGCCAGCAGTTGGTACGGAAACACAGATACGCAGTATTTT.